The rows below give T cell receptor beta chains drawn from one sample of a study of CD8 T cells in Susac syndrome. TCRdb redid the calling of the immunoSEQ multiplex PCR reads with MiXCR, one entry per CDR3 protein. The table shows about 180,000 distinct CDR3 sequences, with approximately 94% occurring only once. The specimen sequenced was CD4+ T cells from PBMCs. The receptors stem from a human donor with multiple sclerosis. Both conserved end residues are part of each CDR3. Fields, in order: CDR3 protein, CDR3 DNA, V gene, J gene, clone size, D gene. A D gene is named only where the DNA matches it firmly. The size of a clone is reported for some rows only, either as once, few or many, or as a class for expanded clones.

CACQDPQIDGYTF	TGTGCCTGTCAAGACCCCCAGATTGATGGCTACACCTTC	TRBV6-1	TRBJ1-2	.	.
CSVVPGTTPKNIQYF	TGCAGCGTTGTGCCCGGGACAACACCCAAAAACATTCAGTACTTC	TRBV29-1	TRBJ2-4	.	.
CASSQEWGRVLYEQYF	TGCGCCAGCAGCCAAGAGTGGGGTCGCGTTCTGTACGAGCAGTACTTC	TRBV4-1	TRBJ2-7	.	.
CASSYSGDGGETQYF	TGTGCCAGCAGTTATTCGGGGGACGGCGGAGAGACCCAGTACTTC	TRBV6-6	TRBJ2-5	.	.
CASSQQYQETQYF	TGTGCCAGCAGCCAACAGTACCAAGAGACCCAGTACTTC	TRBV3-1	TRBJ2-5	.	.
CAWSRGSGANVLTF	TGTGCCTGGAGCCGGGGCTCTGGGGCCAACGTCCTGACTTTC	TRBV30	TRBJ2-6	.	.
CSSTQTSSYNEQFF	TGCAGTTCTACACAGACAAGCTCCTACAATGAGCAGTTCTTC	TRBV29-1	TRBJ2-1	.	.
CASKTGFEQFF	TGTGCCAGTAAAACAGGGTTTGAGCAGTTCTTC	TRBV19	TRBJ2-1	.	.
CASRIYSGGYNEQFF	TGTGCCAGCAGGATCTATAGCGGGGGGTACAATGAGCAGTTCTTC	TRBV7-2	TRBJ2-1	once	TRBD2
CASSPPGSTRELFF	TGTGCCAGCTCACCCCCAGGGAGTACCAGGGAGCTGTTTTTT	TRBV18	TRBJ2-2	.	.
CASSLRGTGVDEQYF	TGTGCCAGCAGCCTCCGTGGGACAGGGGTCGACGAGCAGTACTTC	TRBV3-1	TRBJ2-7	.	TRBD1
CSARGGVYGYTF	TGCAGTGCTAGAGGGGGAGTCTATGGCTACACCTTC	TRBV20-1	TRBJ1-2	.	.
CATSDSRGMAHEQYF	TGTGCCACCAGTGACAGCAGGGGAATGGCACACGAGCAGTACTTC	TRBV24-1	TRBJ2-7	few	.
CATSPGFDTQYF	TGTGCCACCAGCCCAGGTTTCGATACGCAGTATTTT	TRBV15	TRBJ2-3	once	.
CAWTAPFRLFF	TGTGCCTGGACAGCGCCTTTTCGGCTGTTTTTT	TRBV30	TRBJ2-2	.	.
CSVEKHGRRDPDGYTF	TGCAGCGTCGAGAAGCACGGGAGGAGGGATCCGGATGGCTACACCTTC	TRBV29-1	TRBJ1-2	.	.
CASSLISDTQYF	TGTGCCAGCAGTTTGATTTCAGATACGCAGTATTTT	TRBV12-3/TRBV12-4	TRBJ2-3	few	.
CASSADRGTEAFF	TGTGCTAGCAGCGCGGACAGGGGAACTGAAGCTTTCTTT	TRBV7-7	TRBJ1-1	.	TRBD1
CASSESKFLYEQYF	TGTGCCAGCAGTGAATCGAAGTTCCTCTACGAGCAGTACTTC	TRBV25-1	TRBJ2-7	.	.
CASSLGNSGANVLTF	TGTGCCAGCAGCTTGGGTAACTCTGGGGCCAACGTCCTGACTTTC	TRBV5-4	TRBJ2-6	.	.
CAWRQGHNEKLFF	TGTGCCTGGAGGCAGGGCCATAATGAAAAACTGTTTTTT	TRBV30	TRBJ1-4	.	.
CASSHDEPGLAKAQYF	TGTGCCAGCAGCCACGACGAACCGGGACTAGCTAAGGCCCAGTACTTC	TRBV3-1	TRBJ2-5	.	TRBD2
CSARDPQGEYGYTF	TGCAGTGCTAGAGATCCGCAGGGGGAATATGGCTACACCTTC	TRBV20-1	TRBJ1-2	once	TRBD1
CASSQDYRGRNSPLHF	TGCGCCAGCAGCCAAGATTACCGGGGTAGGAATTCACCCCTCCACTTT	TRBV4-3	TRBJ1-6	.	.
CASSQVGSFSYNEQFF	TGCGCCAGCAGCCAAGTTGGGAGCTTCTCCTACAATGAGCAGTTCTTC	TRBV4-1	TRBJ2-1	.	.
CASSRHRDRGNEQYF	TGTGCCAGCAGCCGCCACCGGGACAGGGGAAACGAGCAGTACTTC	TRBV3-1	TRBJ2-7	.	TRBD1
CASSLRGRLQETQYF	TGTGCCAGCAGCTTACGAGGGCGGCTCCAAGAGACCCAGTACTTC	TRBV11-1	TRBJ2-5	.	.
CASSSGWAEGYTF	TGTGCCAGCAGTTCAGGGTGGGCGGAAGGCTACACCTTC	TRBV27	TRBJ1-2	.	.
CASSQLPFIHYEGKTYEQYF	TGCGCCAGCAGTCAATTGCCTTTCATACATTACGAGGGGAAAACCTACGAGCAGTACTTC	TRBV23-1	TRBJ2-7	.	.
CASSLGGSGGARYNEQFF	TGTGCCAGCAGCTTGGGTGGTAGCGGGGGGGCCAGGTACAATGAGCAGTTCTTC	TRBV5-4	TRBJ2-1	.	TRBD2
CASSQERVGALSYNEQFF	TGTGCCAGCAGCCAAGAACGCGTCGGGGCTCTCTCCTACAATGAGCAGTTCTTC	TRBV3-1	TRBJ2-1	.	.
CASSVATGQGAGTDTQYF	TGTGCCAGCAGCGTAGCTACAGGACAGGGGGCTGGCACAGATACGCAGTATTTT	TRBV9	TRBJ2-3	.	TRBD1
CASSHHYGYTF	TGTGCCAGCAGCCACCACTATGGCTACACCTTC	TRBV6-2/TRBV6-3	TRBJ1-2	.	.
CASSVVREVPGEQFF	TGTGCCAGCAGCGTAGTGCGAGAAGTGCCTGGTGAGCAGTTCTTC	TRBV9	TRBJ2-1	.	.
CSADGMSGGATDTQYF	TGCAGTGCTGATGGAATGAGCGGGGGGGCCACAGATACGCAGTATTTT	TRBV20-1	TRBJ2-3	.	TRBD2
CASSLRAGGDTEAFF	TGTGCCAGCAGTTTGAGGGCGGGCGGGGACACTGAAGCTTTCTTT	TRBV12-3/TRBV12-4	TRBJ1-1	.	.
CASTARQGYGYTF	TGTGCCAGCACCGCGCGGCAGGGCTATGGCTACACCTTC	TRBV12-3/TRBV12-4	TRBJ1-2	once	.
CASSPGQGGYGYTF	TGTGCCAGCTCACCCGGACAGGGAGGATATGGCTACACCTTC	TRBV18	TRBJ1-2	once	TRBD1
CASIRLASDTQYF	TGTGCCAGCATAAGGCTAGCTTCAGATACGCAGTATTTT	TRBV28	TRBJ2-3	.	.
CASSLEGGRNEQYF	TGCGCCAGCTCCTTAGAAGGGGGCCGGAACGAGCAGTACTTC	TRBV5-1	TRBJ2-7	.	TRBD1
CASVKGVGGEFEEQYF	TGTGCCTCCGTCAAGGGAGTAGGAGGGGAGTTCGAGGAGCAGTACTTC	TRBV9	TRBJ2-7	.	.
CSARASEVMNTEAFF	TGCAGTGCTAGGGCATCGGAGGTGATGAACACTGAAGCTTTCTTT	TRBV20-1	TRBJ1-1	.	.
CASSLGGTGNYEQYF	TGTGCCAGCAGTTTAGGAGGGACAGGGAATTACGAGCAGTACTTC	TRBV12-3/TRBV12-4	TRBJ2-7	.	TRBD1
CASSWDTQGDTQYF	TGTGCCAGCAGCTGGGACACCCAGGGAGATACGCAGTATTTT	TRBV5-6	TRBJ2-3	.	.
CASSHAPDRDYEQYF	TGCGCCAGCAGCCATGCCCCCGACAGGGACTACGAGCAGTACTTC	TRBV4-3	TRBJ2-7	.	TRBD1
CSARGPKETQYF	TGCAGTGCTAGAGGGCCAAAAGAGACCCAGTACTTC	TRBV20-1	TRBJ2-5	.	.
CSVETGRDTQYF	TGCAGCGTTGAAACTGGCCGGGATACGCAGTATTTT	TRBV29-1	TRBJ2-3	.	.
CASSSGPNTGELFF	TGTGCCAGCAGCTCAGGGCCCAACACCGGGGAGCTGTTTTTT	TRBV11-3	TRBJ2-2	.	.
CSANTPPGLGDTDTQYF	TGCAGTGCTAATACGCCCCCGGGACTGGGTGACACAGATACGCAGTATTTT	TRBV20-1	TRBJ2-3	.	.
CASSLGVGPSGEQYF	TGTGCCAGCAGCTTAGGGGTCGGCCCCAGTGGGGAGCAGTACTTC	TRBV7-2	TRBJ2-7	.	.
CAWSVGRDQPQHF	TGTGCCTGGAGTGTGGGCCGAGATCAGCCCCAGCATTTT	TRBV30	TRBJ1-5	once	.
CASTLGAGGPYNEQFF	TGTGCCAGCACCCTGGGAGCGGGGGGGCCCTACAATGAGCAGTTCTTC	TRBV12-3/TRBV12-4	TRBJ2-1	once	TRBD2
CASSQPLAGGRADTQYF	TGTGCCAGCAGCCAACCTCTAGCGGGGGGCCGGGCAGATACGCAGTATTTT	TRBV4-2	TRBJ2-3	once	TRBD2
CASSQGLALRTDTQYF	TGTGCCAGCAGCCAAGGACTAGCGCTCCGCACAGATACGCAGTATTTT	TRBV14	TRBJ2-3	.	TRBD2
CASSQAGAPGANVLTF	TGCGCCAGCAGCCAAGCGGGGGCGCCTGGGGCCAACGTCCTGACTTTC	TRBV4-3	TRBJ2-6	.	.
CASREDSSYEQYF	TGTGCCAGCAGGGAGGATAGCTCCTACGAGCAGTACTTC	TRBV7-9	TRBJ2-7	.	.